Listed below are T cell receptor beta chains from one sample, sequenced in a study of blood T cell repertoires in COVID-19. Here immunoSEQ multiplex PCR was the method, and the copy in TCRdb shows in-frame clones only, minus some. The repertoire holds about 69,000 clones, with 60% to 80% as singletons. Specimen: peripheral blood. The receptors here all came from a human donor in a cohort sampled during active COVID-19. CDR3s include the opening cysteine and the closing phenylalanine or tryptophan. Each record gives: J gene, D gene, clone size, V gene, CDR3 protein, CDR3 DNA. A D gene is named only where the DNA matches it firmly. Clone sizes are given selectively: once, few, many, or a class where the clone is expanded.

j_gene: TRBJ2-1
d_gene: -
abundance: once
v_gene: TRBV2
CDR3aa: CASSDWSSSYNEQFF
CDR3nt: TGTGCCAGCAGTGACTGGTCGAGCTCCTACAATGAGCAGTTCTTC

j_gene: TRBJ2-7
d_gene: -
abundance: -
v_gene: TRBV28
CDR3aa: CASSPRATGSYEQYF
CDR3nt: TGTGCCAGCAGCCCTAGGGCGACGGGGAGCTACGAGCAGTACTTC

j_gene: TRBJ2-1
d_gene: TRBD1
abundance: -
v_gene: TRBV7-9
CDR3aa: CASSLGQGFSNEQFF
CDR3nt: TGTGCCAGCAGCCTAGGACAGGGGTTTTCAAATGAGCAGTTCTTC

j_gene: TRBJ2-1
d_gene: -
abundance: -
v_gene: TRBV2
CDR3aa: CASIDGLLSNNEQFF
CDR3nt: TGTGCCAGCATTGATGGACTGCTTTCTAACAATGAGCAGTTCTTC

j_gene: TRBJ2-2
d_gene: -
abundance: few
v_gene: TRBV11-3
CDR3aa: CASSLGPGTGELFF
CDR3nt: TGTGCCAGCAGCTTAGGCCCGGGAACCGGGGAGCTGTTTTTT

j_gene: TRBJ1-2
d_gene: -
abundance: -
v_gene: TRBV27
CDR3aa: CASSLSNNQVYGYTF
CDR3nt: TGTGCCAGCAGTTTATCGAATAATCAGGTCTATGGCTACACCTTC

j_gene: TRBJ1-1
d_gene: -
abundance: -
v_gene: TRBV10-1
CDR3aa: CASSESRGSTEAFF
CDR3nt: TGCGCCAGCAGTGAGTCCCGGGGAAGTACTGAAGCTTTCTTT

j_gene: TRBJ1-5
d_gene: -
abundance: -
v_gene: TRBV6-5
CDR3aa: CASSTTGNQPQHF
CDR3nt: TGTGCCAGCAGCACCACAGGCAATCAGCCCCAGCATTTT

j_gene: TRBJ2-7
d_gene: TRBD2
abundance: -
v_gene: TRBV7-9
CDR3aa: CASSPTSGRASYEQYF
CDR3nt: TGTGCCAGCAGCCCGACTAGCGGGAGGGCGTCCTACGAGCAGTACTTC

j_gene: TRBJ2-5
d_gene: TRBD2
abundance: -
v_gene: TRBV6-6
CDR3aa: CASTRTSGGQETQYF
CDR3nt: TGTGCCAGCACCAGGACTAGCGGGGGGCAAGAGACCCAGTACTTC

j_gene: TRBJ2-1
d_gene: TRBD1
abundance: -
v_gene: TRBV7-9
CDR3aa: CASSLEGRGQGNEQFF
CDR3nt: TGTGCCAGCAGCTTAGAGGGCAGGGGGCAGGGGAATGAGCAGTTCTTC

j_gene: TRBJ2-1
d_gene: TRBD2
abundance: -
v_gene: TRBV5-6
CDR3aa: CASSLAASGVSYNEQFF
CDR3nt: TGTGCCAGCAGCTTGGCGGCTAGCGGGGTCTCCTACAATGAGCAGTTCTTC